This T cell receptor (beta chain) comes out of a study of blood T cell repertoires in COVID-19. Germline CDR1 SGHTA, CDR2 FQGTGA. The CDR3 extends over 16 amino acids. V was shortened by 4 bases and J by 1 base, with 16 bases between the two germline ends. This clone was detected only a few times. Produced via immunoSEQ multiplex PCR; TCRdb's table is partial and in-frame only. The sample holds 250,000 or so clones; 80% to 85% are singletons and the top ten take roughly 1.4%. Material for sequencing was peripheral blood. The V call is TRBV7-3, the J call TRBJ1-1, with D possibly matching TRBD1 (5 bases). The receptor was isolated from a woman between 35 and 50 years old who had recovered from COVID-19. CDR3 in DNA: TGTGCCAGCAGCTCGGGTGGGGCCGGACCGAACACTGAAGCTTTCTTT. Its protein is CASSSGGAGPNTEAFF.